The 26 T cell receptor beta chains below all came from one sample that was sequenced in a study of blood T cell repertoires in COVID-19. Profiling relied on immunoSEQ multiplex PCR, and the TCRdb table lists in-frame clones only, not all of them. The data hold over 200,000 clones, with approximately 84% observed a single time. Sequenced material: peripheral blood. The receptors were gathered from a man in his forties with active or convalescent COVID-19.

The rearrangement uses TRBV5-1 and TRBJ1-5; maybe TRBD1 (5 bases). V gave up 5 bases and J gave up 3 bases, with 9 bases separating them. The CDR3 covers 13 residues. From germline, CDR1 is SGHRS and CDR2 YFSETQ. The CDR3 bases are TGCGCCAGCAGAAGGGGTGACAATCAGCCCCAGCATTTT. This sequence encodes CASRRGDNQPQHF. Variable domain in full (rest from reference TRBV5-1 and TRBJ1-5): KAGVTQTPRYLIKTRGQQVTLSCSPISGHRSVSWYQQTPGQGLQFLFEYFSETQRNKGNFPGRFSGRQFSNSRSEMNVSTLELGDSALYLCASRRGDNQPQHFGDGTRLSIL.

This clone was counted only a few times. The chain is built from TRBV7-3 and TRBJ1-2, with D uncertain. Per the germline V gene, CDR1 is SGHTA and CDR2 is FQGTGA. V lost 2 bases to trimming and J lost 2 bases, with 21 bases between them. This CDR3 has 18 amino acids. This CDR3 is CASSLLHRGTRSNYGYTF. CDR3 nucleotide sequence: TGTGCCAGCAGCTTACTTCATCGGGGAACTCGTTCGAACTATGGCTACACCTTC.

This clone was found once. V is TRBV19 and J is TRBJ2-1; 8 nucleotides match TRBD2. V lost 3 bases, J lost 4 bases, and 5 bases stayed unmatched. Germline V gene data show CDR1 as LNHDA and CDR2 as SQIVND (reference sequence). CDR3 size: 15 residues. In DNA form, the CDR3 reads TGTGCCAGTAGTATCGGAAGCGGGGGTTACAATGAGCAGTTCTTC. It codes for CASSIGSGGYNEQFF.

V usage is TRBV18 and J usage is TRBJ1-4; 8 bases map to TRBD1. The CDR3 length is 13 residues. In germline, CDR1 is KGHSH, CDR2 LQKENI. Trimming at V came to 3 bases and at J to 8 bases, leaving 2 bases not matched to a gene. The CDR3 nucleotides are TGTGCCAGCTCACCGGGACAGGAGGAAAAACTGTTTTTT. Translating gives CASSPGQEEKLFF.

This clone occurred once. The V gene is TRBV6-1, the J gene TRBJ2-2; TRBD1 might be the D (6 bases). Trimming cost V 0 bases and J 6 bases, with 11 bases left between them. Germline V CDR1 and CDR2: MNHNS, SASEGT. This CDR3 is built from 15 residues. CDR3 amino acids: CASSEAPGTPGELFF. Here the CDR3 DNA reads TGTGCCAGCAGTGAAGCTCCTGGGACACCCGGGGAGCTGTTTTTT.

The V and J genes are TRBV11-3 and TRBJ1-1, with TRBD1 identical over 8 bases. V was clipped by 5 bases and J by 5 bases; unmatched bases: 4. The CDR3 consists of 13 residues. Germline-derived CDR1 and CDR2 are SGHNT and YENEEA. For the CDR3, the DNA is TGTGCCAGCAGCCCCGGACAGGGAACTGAAGCTTTCTTT. It codes for CASSPGQGTEAFF.

V is TRBV19 and J is TRBJ1-1, with 7 bases matching TRBD1. CDR1 is LNHDA and CDR2 is SQIVND in the germline V gene (reference sequence). CDR3 length: 14 amino acids. J was trimmed by 1 base and V by 5 bases; bases with no gene match: 4. This CDR3 is CASSPWTGNTEAFF. CDR3 coding DNA: TGTGCCAGTAGTCCGTGGACAGGGAACACTGAAGCTTTCTTT.

The V call is TRBV7-3, the J call TRBJ1-1; 10 bases map to TRBD1. CDR1 and CDR2 (germline): SGHTA, FQGTGA. Trimming took 6 bases from V and 3 from J; bases not matched to a gene: 7. The CDR3 is 15 amino acids. The CDR3 region is CASRQRGTGDTEAFF. The CDR3 DNA is TGTGCCAGCAGACAAAGGGGGACAGGGGACACTGAAGCTTTCTTT.

The sample holds a few counts of this clone. J is TRBJ2-5 and V is TRBV28, with 11 bases matching TRBD2. Germline CDR1 and CDR2: MDHEN and SYDVKM. There are 17 residues in the CDR3. The trim removed 4 bases at V and 5 bases at J, leaving 12 bases unmatched. The CDR3 sequence is CASSSRLAGPLGETQYF. CDR3 sequence (DNA): TGTGCCAGCAGTTCCAGACTAGCGGGGCCACTCGGGGAGACCCAGTACTTC. Complete variable domain (other parts from reference TRBV28 and TRBJ2-5): DVKVTQSSRYLVKRTGEKVFLECVQDMDHENMFWYRQDPGLGLRLIYFSYDVKMKEKGDIPEGYSVSREKKERFSLILESASTNQTSMYLCASSSRLAGPLGETQYFGPGTRLLVL.

This clone appeared once. The sample holds other DNA sequences that translate to the same CDR3. The rearrangement links TRBV28 to TRBJ1-2, with D perhaps matching TRBD1 (6 bases). Trimming cost V 5 bases and J 8 bases, with 12 bases left between them. The CDR3 contains 12 residues. Germline CDR1 MDHEN, CDR2 SYDVKM. The CDR3 coding sequence is TGTGCCAGCAGTCCTAACAGGGTAGGCTACACCTTC. Its translation: CASSPNRVGYTF.

The V and J genes are TRBV5-1 and TRBJ2-2; 11 nucleotides line up with TRBD2. Germline lookup yields CDR1 SGHRS and CDR2 YFSETQ. The CDR3 is 15 residues long. The ends lost 3 bases at V and 7 bases at J; junction bases unmatched: 5. The CDR3 sequence is CASSSLAGVIGELFF. CDR3 coding DNA: TGCGCCAGCAGCTCACTAGCGGGAGTAATCGGGGAGCTGTTTTTT.

This chain links TRBV7-2 with TRBJ1-5; 9 bases match TRBD1. The germline V gene has CDR1 SGHTA and CDR2 FQGNSA. Trimming removed 3 bases from V and 7 bases from J; junction bases left unmatched: 13. This CDR3 comprises 17 residues. CDR3 sequence: CASSFLSGTGIWQPQHF. CDR3 sequence (DNA): TGTGCCAGCAGCTTCCTATCCGGGACAGGGATTTGGCAGCCCCAGCATTTT. Drawing the rest from reference TRBV7-2 and TRBJ1-5, the complete variable domain is GAGVSQSPSNKVTEKGKDVELRCDPISGHTALYWYRQSLGQGLEFLIYFQGNSAPDKSGLPSDRFSAERTGGSVSTLTIQRTQQEDSAVYLCASSFLSGTGIWQPQHFGDGTRLSIL.

The genes are TRBV27 and TRBJ2-1; 7 bases match TRBD2. Looked up from germline, CDR1 is MNHEY and CDR2 is SMNVEV (reference sequence). This CDR3 contains 16 residues. J was trimmed by 6 bases and V by 5 bases; bases with no gene match: 13. CDR3 residues: CASSPTGGLISNEQFF. The CDR3 coding sequence is TGTGCCAGCAGTCCCACGGGGGGACTCATATCCAATGAGCAGTTCTTC.

The V gene is TRBV30, the J gene TRBJ1-6; the match to TRBD1 covers 7 bases. Trimming removed 1 base from V and 9 bases from J; junction bases left unmatched: 6. CDR3 length: 14 amino acids. Germline V gene sequence: CDR1 GTSNPN, CDR2 SVGIG (reference sequence). The CDR3 is CAWSEGRGISPLHF. CDR3 in DNA: TGTGCCTGGAGTGAGGGCAGGGGGATTTCACCCCTCCACTTT.

The chain uses TRBV14 and TRBJ2-7; D perhaps matches TRBD1 (6 bases). The V end lost 2 bases, the J end lost 5 bases, and 22 bases lay between the germline ends. Germline V CDR1 and CDR2: SGHDN, FVKESK. The CDR3 totals 17 residues. The CDR3 here is CASSQSAPGHGRDEQYF. For the CDR3, the DNA is TGTGCCAGCAGCCAAAGCGCGCCGGGACACGGGCGAGACGAGCAGTACTTC.

This clone came up once. V and J are TRBV6-1 and TRBJ2-5; 12 nucleotides line up with TRBD2. The CDR3 spans 17 residues. Losses at the gene ends were 4 bases for V and 1 base for J; bases not matched to a gene: 7. Looked up from germline, CDR1 is MNHNS and CDR2 is SASEGT. The CDR3 DNA sequence: TGTGCCAGCAGTGCGGGACTAGCGGGCCCCTTCCAAGAGACCCAGTACTTC. It is translated as CASSAGLAGPFQETQYF.

V is TRBV28 and J is TRBJ2-7; 12 bases line up with TRBD2. The CDR3 is 15 residues long. With V trimmed by 5 bases and J by 3 bases, 5 bases remained unmatched. CDR1 and CDR2 from the germline V gene are MDHEN and SYDVKM. CDR3: CASSQRTSGDYEQYF. CDR3 nucleotides: TGTGCCAGCAGTCAGAGGACTAGCGGGGACTACGAGCAGTACTTC. The full variable domain, completed using reference TRBV28 and TRBJ2-7, is DVKVTQSSRYLVKRTGEKVFLECVQDMDHENMFWYRQDPGLGLRLIYFSYDVKMKEKGDIPEGYSVSREKKERFSLILESASTNQTSMYLCASSQRTSGDYEQYFGPGTRLTVT.

This rearrangement joins TRBV6-5 to TRBJ1-5; weak D call: TRBD1 (6 bases). CDR3 length: 15 amino acids. Trimming took 0 bases from V and 5 from J, leaving 11 bases between them. Germline CDR1 is MNHEY and CDR2 is SVGAGI. CDR3 DNA sequence: TGTGCCAGCAGTTACTCCGGACAGCCTGATCAGCCCCAGCATTTT. Protein product: CASSYSGQPDQPQHF.

The chain employs TRBV5-1 and TRBJ1-2; a weak D match, TRBD1 (5 bases). The CDR3 totals 15 residues. Per germline, CDR1 SGHRS and CDR2 YFSETQ. V was trimmed by 0 bases and J by 1 base, leaving 10 bases between them. This CDR3 reads CASSLGQGFNYGYTF. The DNA for the CDR3 is TGCGCCAGCAGCTTGGGGCAGGGCTTTAACTATGGCTACACCTTC.

CDR3 sequence reads: CASSFGYEGYEQYF. CDR3 DNA: TGTGCCAGCAGTTTTGGTTATGAGGGCTACGAGCAGTACTTC. The genes are TRBV27 and TRBJ2-7, with a weak D call TRBD2 (5 bases). The germline V and J ends were trimmed by 3 bases and 3 bases, with 12 bases remaining between them. There are 14 residues in the CDR3. Per the germline V gene, CDR1 is MNHEY and CDR2 is SMNVEV (reference sequence).

The chain recombines TRBV9 with TRBJ1-4, with D maybe TRBD1 (6 bases). CDR3 size: 18 residues. Germline V gene sequence: CDR1 SGDLS, CDR2 YYNGEE. The V and J ends lost 0 bases and 3 bases respectively, with 18 bases between them. CDR3 coding DNA: TGTGCCAGCAGCGTAGGAGTTTACCCAGGGGCACCTAATGAAAAACTGTTTTTT. It translates to CASSVGVYPGAPNEKLFF.

This chain connects TRBV5-4 to TRBJ1-1; D remains ambiguous. Germline lookup yields CDR1 SGHNT and CDR2 YYREEE (reference sequence). The CDR3 is 14 amino acids. Trimming pared 3 bases from V and 1 base from J, leaving 10 bases between. CDR3: CASSYRQENTEAFF. CDR3 DNA sequence: TGTGCCAGCAGCTACCGTCAGGAGAACACTGAAGCTTTCTTT.

The chain uses TRBV7-6 and TRBJ1-2; possibly TRBD1 for D (5 bases). Germline CDR1 and CDR2: SGHVS and FNYEAQ. The V end was cut by 4 bases, the J end by 7 bases, with 16 bases between. The CDR3 spans 14 residues. The CDR3 DNA is TGTGCCAGCAGCTCCAGGGCCGGGGGGGGTGGCTACACCTTC. Translation gives CASSSRAGGGGYTF.

The CDR3 sequence is CASSLGTGTGSGQPQHF. For the CDR3, the DNA is TGTGCCAGCAGCTTAGGGACAGGGACCGGCTCGGGGCAGCCCCAGCATTTT. The rearrangement uses TRBV7-9 and TRBJ1-5, with TRBD1 matching over 8 bases. J lost 7 bases, V lost 1 base, and 12 bases had no gene match. The CDR3 sequence is 17 residues long. Per the germline V gene, CDR1 is SEHNR and CDR2 is FQNEAQ (reference sequence).

A single count supports this clone. CDR3 in amino acids: CSVEDPDRQGANEQFF. In nucleotides, the CDR3 is TGCAGCGTTGAAGATCCGGACCGACAGGGGGCGAATGAGCAGTTCTTC. This chain joins TRBV29-1 and TRBJ2-1; 10 bases align to TRBD1. Losses at the gene ends were 0 bases for V and 7 bases for J; bases not matched to a gene: 9. This CDR3 has 16 residues. CDR1 and CDR2 from the germline V gene are SQVTM and ANQGSEA.

For this clone: One end of the junction fails to match germline, which may point to a read error. The rearrangement uses TRBV5-8 and TRBJ1-3; 7 bases are shared with TRBD1. The CDR3 covers 15 residues. Germline values: CDR1 SGHTS, CDR2 YDEGEE. The CDR3 is CASSLDRLRGNTIYF. In DNA form, the CDR3 reads TGTGCCAGCAGTTTGGACAGGCTGAGAGGAAACACCATATATTTT.